The source of this T cell receptor (beta chain) is a study of cytomegalovirus exposure and HLA in healthy donors. Germline V CDR1 and CDR2: MNHEY, SVGAGI. V was shortened by 3 bases and J by 4 bases, with 12 bases between the two germline ends. CDR3 length: 14 amino acids. Study conclusions and caveats: A previous analysis found most TCR beta V segments productive roughly 90% or roughly 30% of the time. Of the V segments, some could not be distinguished, including TRBV6-2 and TRBV6-3, and were excluded.

A note on this clone: The antigen remains unidentified.

The PCR contained 60 Vbeta and 13 Jbeta primers. TCRdb's copy holds only in-frame clones and misses some; the assay was immunoSEQ multiplex PCR. The sample includes fewer than 200,000 clones, about 79% seen only once; the top ten take around 0.71%. The rearrangement uses TRBV6-5 and TRBJ1-1, with unresolved D. This TCR was recovered from a female donor in good health and CMV-seronegative. Sequenced material: PBMCs. The CDR3 reads CASSYLHGVTEAFF. The CDR3 DNA follows: TGTGCCAGCAGTTATTTGCATGGAGTCACTGAAGCTTTCTTT.